Listed here are 21 T cell receptor beta chains from one sample, sequenced in a study of T cells in tuberculosis. Sequencing used immunoSEQ multiplex PCR; TCRdb keeps in-frame clones, though not all of them. The table records 25,000 to 35,000 clones, nearly 90% of them present only once. Sample time point: new active TB diagnosis, blood taken before or within 7 days of starting treatment. The source material was PBMCs, sampled at tuberculosis diagnosis. Every receptor here comes from an adult with tuberculosis.

The chain employs TRBV9 and TRBJ2-7, with D perhaps TRBD2 (6 bases). The germline V gene encodes CDR1 SGDLS and CDR2 YYNGEE. This CDR3 has 12 amino acids. V was cut by 2 bases and J by 7 bases, with 10 bases left in between. CDR3 nucleotide sequence: TGTGCCAGCAGCGTCAGGGCGGGGGAGCAGTACTTC. It codes for CASSVRAGEQYF.

V is TRBV7-2 and J is TRBJ2-5; D remains unclear. Trimming removed 5 bases from V and 5 bases from J, with 15 bases in between. The CDR3 has 14 amino acids. Germline values: CDR1 SGHTA, CDR2 FQGNSA. CDR3 protein: CASSLSTRTETQYF. As DNA, the CDR3 is TGTGCCAGCAGCCTGTCGACAAGAACGGAGACCCAGTACTTC.

This chain connects TRBV11-2 to TRBJ2-2, with 9 bases that match TRBD2. V lost 5 bases, J lost 7 bases, and 8 bases stayed unmatched. The V gene's germline CDR1 is SGHAT and CDR2 FQNNGV. The CDR3 is 15 amino acids. CDR3 protein: CASSTTSGWLGELFF. In nucleotides, the CDR3 is TGTGCCAGCAGCACTACTAGCGGGTGGCTCGGGGAGCTGTTTTTT.

V and J are TRBV5-6 and TRBJ1-6; TRBD1 agrees at 7 bases. CDR1 and CDR2 (germline): SGHDT, YYEEEE. This CDR3 region has 16 residues. The junction had 10 bases not matched to a gene; V was cut back by 4 bases and J by 6 bases. CDR3 bases: TGTGCCAGCAGCACACTCCGAACAGGGGTTAATTCACCCCTCCACTTT. It encodes CASSTLRTGVNSPLHF.

J is TRBJ1-2 and V is TRBV5-6; D gene ambiguous. The CDR3 has 11 residues. CDR1 SGHDT and CDR2 YYEEEE come from the germline V gene. V was shortened by 3 bases and J by 7 bases, with 7 bases between the two germline ends. This chain's CDR3 is CASSSQAGYTF. The DNA for the CDR3 is TGTGCCAGCAGCTCGCAGGCTGGCTACACCTTC.

The chain employs TRBV7-9 and TRBJ1-2; D unclear. This CDR3 is 13 amino acids long. V dropped 5 bases and J dropped 8 bases, with 15 bases sitting between them. Germline V CDR1 and CDR2: SEHNR, FQNEAQ (reference sequence). The CDR3 region is CASSRTDPRGYTF. The DNA of the CDR3 is TGTGCCAGCAGCAGGACTGATCCGCGGGGCTACACCTTC.

V and J are TRBV11-2 and TRBJ1-1, with D possibly matching TRBD1 (6 bases). The germline V and J ends were trimmed by 5 bases and 2 bases, with 21 bases remaining between them. This CDR3 comprises 17 residues. CDR1 and CDR2 (germline): SGHAT, FQNNGV. The CDR3 nucleotides read TGTGCCAGCAGCCACCCGGGGCAGGGGTTAGGAAACACTGAAGCTTTCTTT. Protein product: CASSHPGQGLGNTEAFF.

This clone was detected a few times. V and J are TRBV6-1 and TRBJ2-3; 9 nucleotides align to TRBD2. The CDR3 is 14 amino acids. The germline gives CDR1 MNHNS, CDR2 SASEGT. V shed 4 bases and J 6 bases; nucleotides not matched to a gene: 5. The CDR3 sequence: CASSGGGGADTQYF. In DNA, the CDR3 is TGTGCCAGCAGTGGGGGCGGGGGGGCCGATACGCAGTATTTT.

The chain links TRBV28 to TRBJ2-7, with D uncertain. Germline values: CDR1 MDHEN, CDR2 SYDVKM. V gave up 3 bases and J gave up 6 bases, with 6 bases separating them. The CDR3 is 11 residues long. As DNA, the CDR3 is TGTGCCAGCAGTTTGAGGCTCGAGCAGTACTTC. Translation: CASSLRLEQYF.

The chain has TRBV4-3 and TRBJ2-1; 8 nucleotides line up with TRBD2. Germline V lookup: CDR1 LGHNA, CDR2 YSLEER. The junction had 6 bases not matched to a gene; V was cut back by 4 bases and J by 4 bases. The CDR3 is 15 residues long. The CDR3 reads CASSPLAGGYNEQFF. CDR3 DNA sequence: TGCGCCAGCAGCCCCCTAGCGGGCGGATACAATGAGCAGTTCTTC.

The chain is built from TRBV12-5 and TRBJ2-5; 10 bases are shared with TRBD1. The V gene end was trimmed by 2 bases and the J gene end by 4 bases; junction bases not matched to a gene: 4. The CDR3 covers 15 residues. Germline-derived CDR1 and CDR2 are LGHNT and FRNRAP. CDR3 DNA sequence: TGTGCTAGTGGTTTGCCGACAGGGGGCCGAGAGACCCAGTACTTC. Translated, it gives CASGLPTGGRETQYF. The variable domain in full, with the rest retrieved from reference TRBV12-5 and TRBJ2-5, is DARVTQTPRHKVTEMGQEVTMRCQPILGHNTVFWYRQTMMQGLELLAYFRNRAPLDDSGMPKDRFSAEMPDATLATLKIQPSEPRDSAVYFCASGLPTGGRETQYFGPGTRLLVL.

This chain joins TRBV14 and TRBJ1-2, with 8 bases matching TRBD1. With V trimmed by 3 bases and J by 6 bases, 9 bases remained unmatched. Looked up from germline, CDR1 is SGHDN and CDR2 is FVKESK. This CDR3 has 15 amino acids. The CDR3 protein is CASSQGQAIRHGYTF. The CDR3 nucleotides are TGTGCCAGCAGCCAGGGACAGGCGATCCGGCATGGCTACACCTTC.

The J gene is TRBJ2-2, the V gene TRBV5-1, with D possibly being TRBD2 (6 bases). This CDR3 region has 16 residues. From germline, CDR1 is SGHRS and CDR2 YFSETQ. Trimming left V 4 bases short and J 6 bases short, with 19 bases between. The DNA for the CDR3 is TGCGCCAGCAGCAAAACCGGGACTCTCAGTGCCGGGGAGCTGTTTTTT. Its protein is CASSKTGTLSAGELFF.

The rearrangement links TRBV5-1 to TRBJ2-1; 12 nucleotides line up with TRBD2. Germline CDR1 and CDR2: SGHRS and YFSETQ. The CDR3 runs to 14 residues. The trim removed 4 bases at V and 8 bases at J, leaving 4 bases unmatched. The CDR3 DNA is TGCGCCAGCAGCGTGGGACTAGCGGGCGATGAGCAGTTCTTC. Translating it yields CASSVGLAGDEQFF.

V usage is TRBV4-3 and J usage is TRBJ2-7; D might be TRBD2 (7 bases). Per the germline V gene, CDR1 is LGHNA and CDR2 is YSLEER. CDR3 length equals 14 residues. V was cut by 1 base and J by 2 bases, with 9 bases left in between. DNA for the CDR3: TGCGCCAGCAGCCAAGCGCGGGGGCCCTACGAGCAGTACTTC. It codes for CASSQARGPYEQYF.

There are a few counts of this clone. The chain links TRBV27 to TRBJ1-5; TRBD1 is a possible D gene (5 bases). V lost 5 bases, J lost 1 base, and 15 bases lay in between. CDR3 length equals 16 residues. The V gene's germline CDR1 is MNHEY and CDR2 SMNVEV (reference sequence). In DNA, the CDR3 is TGTGCCAGCAGTCCCGAGACAGTAGGAAGCAATCAGCCCCAGCATTTT. Amino acid sequence: CASSPETVGSNQPQHF.

The rearrangement uses TRBV6-1 and TRBJ2-7, with a weak D call TRBD1 (6 bases). CDR1 is MNHNS, CDR2 SASEGT, per germline. V was pared by 6 bases and J by 3 bases, with 18 bases between. CDR3 length: 15 amino acids. CDR3 bases: TGTGCCAGCAGCGACCCCACAGGGTCCCTCTACGAGCAGTACTTC. Translated, it gives CASSDPTGSLYEQYF.

The J gene is TRBJ1-6, the V gene TRBV5-6; D remains unclear. The CDR3 has 14 residues. With 3 bases removed from V and 8 bases from J, the gap between germline ends came to 12 bases. CDR1 and CDR2 (germline): SGHDT, YYEEEE. The chain's CDR3 is CASSSPREYSPLHF. CDR3 bases: TGTGCCAGCAGCTCACCGCGGGAGTATTCACCCCTCCACTTT.

This chain connects TRBV28 to TRBJ1-6; D remains unclear. Germline CDR1 is MDHEN and CDR2 is SYDVKM. This CDR3 has 16 residues. Trimming took 5 bases from V and 7 from J, leaving 18 bases between them. The CDR3: CASSQEWVPGNSPLHF. CDR3 DNA sequence: TGTGCCAGCAGTCAGGAATGGGTACCCGGAAATTCACCCCTCCACTTT.

The gene calls are TRBV2 and TRBJ2-1; 7 bases agree with TRBD1. The CDR3 consists of 14 residues. Germline trimming cut 8 bases from V and 2 bases from J; bases unmatched to any gene: 6. Germline CDR1 and CDR2: SNHLY and FYNNEI. This CDR3 reads CASPQGKPYNEQFF. The CDR3 coding sequence is TGTGCCAGCCCACAGGGGAAACCCTACAATGAGCAGTTCTTC.

The table lists this clone with a count of one. This sequence joins TRBV19 and TRBJ2-2; 7 bases fit TRBD1. The V segment lost 5 bases and the J segment 6 bases; nucleotides outside the gene matches: 9. Germline assignment: CDR1 LNHDA and CDR2 SQIVND (reference sequence). The length of the CDR3 is 15 residues. CDR3 in amino acids: CASSVSGTVSGELFF. CDR3 DNA sequence: TGTGCCAGTAGTGTATCAGGGACAGTATCCGGGGAGCTGTTTTTT.